This paragraph covers one T cell receptor (beta chain) sequence. The antigen is unknown. It is unclear where the CDR3 begins or ends on the DNA, so no DNA is shown, and the CDR3 is as TCRdb lists it. Samples came from axillary lymph nodes draining the breast cancer. From the multiplex PCR reads, TCRdb called clonotypes with MiXCR, one entry per CDR3 protein. The sample has 200,000 to 300,000 distinct CDR3 sequences, 30% seen once. The CDR3 is 24 amino acids long, termini counted. Germline V gene data show CDR1 as SGHKS and CDR2 as YYEKEE (reference sequence). The data are from a study of breast tumors, draining lymph nodes, adjacent tissues. Study conclusions and caveats: Compared with basal-like, luminal-like tumors shared significantly more repertoire with nontumor tissue. Tumor T cell lymph node origin was a supported hypothesis, not proven. Compared with lymph nodes, tumors were less diverse; compared with nontumor tissue, more. Most tumor T cells seemingly derive from lymph node, then expand in tumor.

The TCR comes from a female donor with breast cancer. Some clones in this sample may be carry-over from other donors' samples. The chain joins TRBV5-5 to TRBJ1-6; the listed D gene, TRBD1, was not tested against the DNA. Material for sequencing was axillary lymph node tissue. Here the CDR3 reads CASSLFAGLQETQYFGPGNSPLHF.